This TCR beta chain emerged from a study of cytomegalovirus exposure and HLA in healthy donors. This clone has a handful of counts. The PCR was carried out with 60 Vbeta primers and 13 Jbeta primers. Per the original data handling: Approximately 12 million of 65 million to 95 million unique TCR beta chains were shared, per a later count. The table came from immunoSEQ multiplex PCR; TCRdb's copy has only in-frame clones and leaves some out. Clone size and V and J calls were adopted from that table, with D and trimming inferred from the DNA. The profile shows about 97,000 clones, nearly 65% of them singletons. CDR1 and CDR2 from the germline V gene are SGHKS and YYEKEE (reference sequence). Losses at the gene ends were 7 bases for V and 3 bases for J; bases not matched to a gene: 6. The CDR3 loop spans 15 amino acids.

The chain has TRBV5-5 and TRBJ2-3, with TRBD2 identical over 12 bases. The source material was PBMCs. The sequence derives from a human donor in good health. CDR3 coding DNA: TGTGCCAGCCGAACCGGACTAGCGGGGACAGATACGCAGTATTTT. Protein product: CASRTGLAGTDTQYF.